Here is one T cell receptor beta chain with its context. The antigen remains undetermined. Around 1.8 micrograms of genomic DNA came from cryopreserved PBMCs for TCR beta libraries. Depth targeted 1 in 200,000 to 1 in 1 million T cells, averaging 10x coverage per clonotype. The protocol was immunoSEQ multiplex PCR, while the TCRdb copy is restricted to in-frame clones and leaves out a portion. Among roughly 220,000 clones, 70% to 75% were seen once, and the ten largest hold 5.9%. This sample was taken from a study of cytotoxic CD8 clonotypes in ibrutinib-treated CLL. Study results and limitations: The study found clonality rose at ibrutinib response, then fell toward baseline at progression.

The CDR3 extends over 18 amino acids. V lost 6 bases, J lost 3 bases, and 14 bases stayed unmatched. Per the germline V gene, CDR1 is SGDLS and CDR2 is YYNGEE. This sequence originates from a human donor with chronic lymphocytic leukemia. The J gene is TRBJ2-6, the V gene TRBV9; 8 bases align to TRBD2. This specimen consisted of PBMCs, obtained after 12 months of ibrutinib treatment. The DNA of the CDR3 is TGTGCCAGCAAACATGAGGCGGGAGGTGAGGGTGGGGCCAACGTCCTGACTTTC. Translating it yields CASKHEAGGEGGANVLTF. The whole variable domain, filled in from reference TRBV9 and TRBJ2-6, reads DSGVTQTPKHLITATGQRVTLRCSPRSGDLSVYWYQQSLDQGLQFLIQYYNGEERAKGNILERFSAQQFPDLHSELNLSSLELGDSALYFCASKHEAGGEGGANVLTFGAGSRLTVL.